The present T cell receptor (beta chain) was sequenced within a study of patients and donors after allogeneic stem cell transplantation. This clonotype was recorded a few times. TCRdb processed the RT-PCR reads anew with MiXCR; each CDR3 protein has one entry. Found here are roughly 230,000 distinct CDR3 sequences, approximately 14% of them singletons; the top ten hold 11%. This TCR derives from a human donor who was either an allogeneic HSCT recipient or a stem cell or donor lymphocyte infusion donor (not recorded which). It is not recorded whose cells these are; they may come from a transplant donor. The sample comprised blood, either unsorted or a sorted T cell fraction (not recorded which).

The CDR3 bases are TGTGCCAGCACACCGGGACAAGGAGAGACCCAGTACTTC. Protein product: CASTPGQGETQYF. V is TRBV6-1 and J is TRBJ2-5, with a possible D match to TRBD1 (6 bases). This CDR3 spans 13 amino acids. The germline gives CDR1 MNHNS, CDR2 SASEGT. V lost 7 bases to trimming and J lost 4 bases, with 13 bases between them.